The entry that follows covers one T cell receptor beta chain sequence. The antigen is not known. The sample belongs to a study of cytomegalovirus exposure and HLA in healthy donors. Study background: A prior study identified approximately 120 million unique TCR beta sequences from around 180 million T cells.

Study-level findings and limits: Among donors in an Asian-associated ancestry cluster, a later analysis reportedly found fewer N-insertions than the roughly 700-donor mean. When the data were analyzed later, several of the most significant clusters appeared to be linked to common viral pathogens.

Primers included in the PCR were 60 Vbeta and 13 Jbeta primers. Measured with immunoSEQ multiplex PCR; TCRdb has only the in-frame clones, and not every one. The repertoire includes 200,000 to 250,000 clones, 85% of them detected once, and over 1% sits in the top ten. Per germline, CDR1 LGHNA and CDR2 YNFKEQ. V was trimmed by 0 bases and J by 0 bases, leaving 9 bases between them. This CDR3 contains 16 residues. Sequencing used PBMCs. The sequence was obtained from a human donor in good health. V gene TRBV4-2 combines with J gene TRBJ1-5, with D perhaps matching TRBD1 (5 bases). CDR3 nucleotide sequence: TGTGCCAGCAGCCAAGAATTCGGGGGTAGCAATCAGCCCCAGCATTTT. This translates into CASSQEFGGSNQPQHF.